These 22 T cell receptor beta chains came from one sample sequenced in a study of graft-versus-host responses after intestinal transplantation. The protocol was immunoSEQ multiplex PCR, while the TCRdb copy is restricted to in-frame clones and leaves out a portion. The sample has 940 or so clones; about 53% are singletons. Plates contained about 200,000 CFSE-labeled responder cells and about 200,000 irradiated, violet-dye-labeled stimulator cells. Specimen: alloreactive CD8+ T cells from a mixed lymphocyte reaction culture, collected before transplantation. Subset in this sample: CFSE-low proliferating T cells sorted from approximately six-day pre-transplant mixed lymphocyte reaction (GvH or HvG direction). The origin of the receptors is a human patient who was an organ donor for intestinal transplantation.

This clone was detected only once. The chain links TRBV11-3 to TRBJ2-1; TRBD2 aligns across 12 bases. Trimming at V came to 4 bases and at J to 9 bases, leaving 13 bases not matched to a gene. The germline gives CDR1 SGHNT, CDR2 YENEEA. The length of the CDR3 is 17 residues. The CDR3 nucleotides are TGTGCCAGCAGCTCGCTAGCGGGAGGGCATTCCCCAACTGAGCAGTTCTTC. Protein: CASSSLAGGHSPTEQFF.

The genes are TRBV7-9 and TRBJ2-3; possibly TRBD2 for D (6 bases). V gave up 6 bases and J gave up 0 bases, with 10 bases separating them. The CDR3 contains 14 residues. Germline assignment: CDR1 SEHNR and CDR2 FQNEAQ (reference sequence). The CDR3 coding sequence is TGTGCCAGCAGGACCGGGACTAGCACAGATACGCAGTATTTT. This sequence encodes CASRTGTSTDTQYF.

The chain employs TRBV4-1 and TRBJ1-1; the D is unclear. Trimming took off 3 bases at V and 3 bases at J, with 5 bases between the two ends. The CDR3 covers 12 residues. Germline CDR1 MGHRA, CDR2 YSYEKL. CDR3 nucleotides: TGCGCCAGCAGCCACCAGTACACTGAAGCTTTCTTT. Residues: CASSHQYTEAFF.

This rearrangement joins TRBV7-6 to TRBJ2-7; 12 positions agree with TRBD1. Trimming removed 5 bases from V and 4 bases from J; junction bases left unmatched: 6. The CDR3 has 15 amino acids. The germline V gene has CDR1 SGHVS and CDR2 FNYEAQ. The CDR3 nucleotides are TGTGCCAGCAGCCCGGGGACAGGGGGCACGTACGAGCAGTACTTC. As protein: CASSPGTGGTYEQYF.

The chain links TRBV6-6 to TRBJ2-7; 9 bases are shared with TRBD2. Trimming at V came to 7 bases and at J to 0 bases, leaving 4 bases not matched to a gene. CDR1 and CDR2 (germline): MNHNY, SVGAGI (reference sequence). The CDR3 extends over 14 amino acids. This chain's CDR3 is CASTDSGSSYEQYF. CDR3 DNA sequence: TGTGCCAGCACGGATAGCGGGAGCTCCTACGAGCAGTACTTC.

The DNA of the CDR3 is TGTGCCAGCAGTCCCTACCCCGGGGGCAATCAGCCCCAGCATTTT. As protein: CASSPYPGGNQPQHF. The V call is TRBV6-5, the J call TRBJ1-5; D is unclear. Trimming left V 5 bases short and J 2 bases short, with 13 bases between. Per the germline V gene, CDR1 is MNHEY and CDR2 is SVGAGI. The CDR3 totals 15 residues.

This clone occurred a few times. J is TRBJ1-2 and V is TRBV6-1; D is undetermined. Germline V CDR1 and CDR2: MNHNS, SASEGT. The CDR3 runs to 11 residues. Trimming took 5 bases from V and 4 from J, leaving 5 bases between them. The chain's CDR3 is CASSWGYGYTF. The CDR3 nucleotides are TGTGCCAGCAGTTGGGGCTATGGCTACACCTTC.

The CDR3 DNA sequence: TGTGCCAGCAGCTTAGGTCGGCGGCCCCAAGAGACCCAGTACTTC. It encodes CASSLGRRPQETQYF. The chain carries TRBV13 and TRBJ2-5, with D unresolved. CDR3 length: 15 amino acids. Germline lookup yields CDR1 PRHDT and CDR2 FYEKMQ (reference sequence). V was shortened by 0 bases and J by 1 base, with 9 bases between the two germline ends.

This clone appeared once. V is TRBV6-6 and J is TRBJ1-2; tentatively, D is TRBD1 (5 bases). The CDR3 loop spans 14 amino acids. The V and J ends lost 2 bases and 4 bases respectively, with 11 bases between them. Germline V gene data show CDR1 as MNHNY and CDR2 as SVGAGI (reference sequence). The CDR3, as DNA: TGTGCCAGCAGTTACGGGGCAGAACTCTATGGCTACACCTTC. It translates to CASSYGAELYGYTF.

V gene TRBV6-1 combines with J gene TRBJ1-2, with a weak D call TRBD1 (6 bases). CDR3 length: 14 amino acids. V was clipped by 7 bases and J by 4 bases, with 16 bases between them. CDR1 MNHNS and CDR2 SASEGT come from the germline V gene. For the CDR3, the DNA is TGTGCCAGCACCCCGGACAGAGTATTCTATGGCTACACCTTC. This gives the protein CASTPDRVFYGYTF.

This chain uses TRBV6-6 with TRBJ1-2; no definite D call. The V end was cut by 4 bases, the J end by 1 base, with 10 bases between. Germline V lookup: CDR1 MNHNY, CDR2 SVGAGI (reference sequence). This CDR3 comprises 14 residues. The chain's CDR3 is CASSFPQLNYGYTF. CDR3 nucleotides: TGTGCCAGCAGTTTCCCTCAACTTAACTATGGCTACACCTTC.

This clone was detected only a few times. The chain joins TRBV5-1 to TRBJ2-7; tentative D call: TRBD1 (5 bases). Germline assignment: CDR1 SGHRS and CDR2 YFSETQ. The CDR3 is 16 amino acids. V gave up 7 bases and J gave up 0 bases, with 20 bases separating them. CDR3 in DNA: TGCGCCAGCGCAGTACTCTACAGGTCGAGCTCCTACGAGCAGTACTTC. Translation gives CASAVLYRSSSYEQYF.

The chain combines TRBV4-1 with TRBJ1-1; D possibly corresponds to TRBD1 (5 bases). The germline gives CDR1 MGHRA, CDR2 YSYEKL. V was trimmed by 1 base and J by 4 bases, leaving 10 bases between them. The CDR3 is made up of 14 amino acids. CDR3 sequence reads: CASSQVQGGTEAFF. DNA for the CDR3: TGCGCCAGCAGCCAAGTCCAGGGAGGCACTGAAGCTTTCTTT.

In its sample, this clone was seen once. This rearrangement joins TRBV12-5 to TRBJ2-1; possible D gene TRBD2, 6 bases. This CDR3 comprises 16 residues. CDR1 LGHNT and CDR2 FRNRAP come from the germline V gene. V was cut by 6 bases and J by 4 bases, with 19 bases left in between. CDR3 nucleotides: TGTGCTAGTGGACTGGGGGGTAGCGGAGCATACAATGAGCAGTTCTTC. Translating gives CASGLGGSGAYNEQFF.

This clone was seen a handful of times. The rearrangement uses TRBV12-1 and TRBJ2-5; TRBD2 is the table's D call and was not checked against the DNA. TRBV12-1 is labeled a pseudogene. The CDR3 contains 15 residues. This chain's CDR3 is CASSFVVRGQETQYF. Written as DNA, the CDR3 is TGTGCCAGCAGCTTTGTCGTGCGGGGGCAAGAGACCCAGTACTTC.

The genes are TRBV15 and TRBJ2-4; D gene ambiguous. CDR1 and CDR2 from the germline V gene are LNHNV and YYDKDF (reference sequence). V dropped 5 bases and J dropped 4 bases, with 6 bases sitting between them. This CDR3 region has 12 residues. In DNA form, the CDR3 reads TGTGCCACCAGCGGTGGAAAAAACATTCAGTACTTC. Translating gives CATSGGKNIQYF.

The J gene is TRBJ2-2, the V gene TRBV25-1, with TRBD1 matching 7 bases. The V segment lost 3 bases and the J segment 4 bases; nucleotides outside the gene matches: 11. Germline-derived CDR1 and CDR2 are MGHDK and SYGVNS. The CDR3 length is 17 residues. The CDR3 DNA reads TGTGCCAGCAGTGAGACCGGGCAGGGGGTGATCACCGGGGAGCTGTTTTTT. Translating it yields CASSETGQGVITGELFF. The full variable domain, in which reference TRBV25-1 and TRBJ2-2 provide the parts outside the CDR3, is EADIYQTPRYLVIGTGKKITLECSQTMGHDKMYWYQQDPGMELHLIHYSYGVNSTEKGDLSSESTVSRIRTEHFPLTLESARPSHTSQYLCASSETGQGVITGELFFGEGSRLTVL.

CDR3 protein: CASRPGTQTNYGYTF. The CDR3 DNA sequence: TGCGCCAGCAGGCCCGGGACCCAAACTAACTATGGCTACACCTTC. The chain recombines TRBV10-1 with TRBJ1-2; tentative D call: TRBD1 (5 bases). Trimming removed 6 bases from V and 0 bases from J, with 14 bases in between. The CDR3 is made up of 15 amino acids. CDR1 is WNHNN and CDR2 is SYGVQD in the germline V gene (reference sequence).

There are a few counts of this clone. The chain combines TRBV4-1 with TRBJ2-3, with 11 bases fitting TRBD2. This CDR3 has 17 amino acids. Unmatched junction bases numbered 11, after V lost 4 bases and J lost 5 bases. The germline V gene encodes CDR1 MGHRA and CDR2 YSYEKL. The CDR3 loop is CASSPYPSGGSKDTQYF. CDR3 nucleotides: TGCGCCAGCAGCCCGTACCCTAGCGGGGGGTCGAAAGATACGCAGTATTTT.

CDR3 amino acids: CASSSGLAGVPYEQYF. CDR3 DNA: TGTGCCAGCAGTTCGGGACTAGCGGGAGTGCCCTACGAGCAGTACTTC. This chain links TRBV28 with TRBJ2-7, with 14 bases aligning to TRBD2. The V segment lost 4 bases and the J segment 2 bases; nucleotides outside the gene matches: 4. From germline, CDR1 is MDHEN and CDR2 SYDVKM. CDR3 size: 16 residues.

Worth noting for this clone: With a far larger clone one base away, a read error is the likely cause. The chain is built from TRBV4-1 and TRBJ1-1, with D uncertain. Deletions cut 6 bases from V and 7 bases from J, with 12 bases between. Looked up from germline, CDR1 is MGHRA and CDR2 is YSYEKL. The CDR3 consists of 12 residues. The DNA of the CDR3 is TGCGCCAGCAGACAGATAGGAGTTGAAGCTTTCTTT. This sequence encodes CASRQIGVEAFF.

This chain links TRBV5-5 with TRBJ1-1, with D tentatively TRBD1 (5 bases). The CDR3 spans 14 residues. Trimming pared 1 base from V and 4 bases from J, leaving 11 bases between. The germline V gene has CDR1 SGHKS and CDR2 YYEKEE (reference sequence). CDR3 sequence: CASSLRGRGTEAFF. DNA for the CDR3: TGTGCCAGCAGCTTGAGGGGCAGAGGCACTGAAGCTTTCTTT.